The 15 T cell receptor beta chains below all came from one sample that was sequenced in a study of CD8 T cells in ankylosing spondylitis. Overall study results and limits: For ankylosing spondylitis blood, a TCR beta motif of under 10 highly homologous variants appeared characteristic.

Their antigens remain unidentified. TCRdb recomputed calls from the 5' RACE reads with MiXCR, one row per CDR3 protein. This table has about 220,000 distinct CDR3 sequences, 18% appearing once. Material: blood, either unsorted or a sorted T cell fraction (not recorded which). These receptors all stem from a male donor with ankylosing spondylitis.

This clonotype was counted a few times. The gene calls are TRBV6-5 and TRBJ1-5; the D is unclear. Germline lookup yields CDR1 MNHEY and CDR2 SVGAGI. CDR3 length: 16 amino acids. V lost 0 bases and J 0 bases, leaving 9 bases between the germline ends. The CDR3 nucleotides are TGTGCCAGCAGTTACTCTTGGAGCGATAGCAATCAGCCCCAGCATTTT. This codes for CASSYSWSDSNQPQHF.

This chain uses TRBV4-2 with TRBJ1-1; D gene ambiguous. V was shortened by 6 bases and J by 0 bases, with 8 bases between the two germline ends. Germline values: CDR1 LGHNA, CDR2 YNFKEQ. This CDR3 contains 13 residues. DNA of the CDR3: TGTGCCAGCAGGCGGACGGTGAACACTGAAGCTTTCTTT. Translation gives CASRRTVNTEAFF.

Here the CDR3 DNA reads TGTGCCAGCAGTTCTCCCGGGACTAGGGACACCGGGGAGCTGTTTTTT. This translates into CASSSPGTRDTGELFF. V and J are TRBV12-3 or TRBV12-4 and TRBJ2-2; 8 positions agree with TRBD2. Unmatched junction bases numbered 7, after V lost 4 bases and J lost 3 bases. The CDR3 extends over 16 amino acids.

This clonotype was counted only a few times. This chain links TRBV7-8 with TRBJ1-1; D remains unclear. The CDR3 is 14 residues long. V was cut by 1 base and J by 5 bases, with 11 bases left in between. Germline CDR1 is SGHVS and CDR2 is FQNEAQ. CDR3 amino acids: CASSLVPGGTEAFF. DNA of the CDR3: TGTGCCAGCAGCTTAGTCCCGGGAGGTACTGAAGCTTTCTTT.

This clonotype turned up a few times. V and J are TRBV21-1 and TRBJ2-7; the table's D call TRBD2 went unverified against the DNA. TRBV21-1 is recorded as a pseudogene. The CDR3 covers 14 residues. The CDR3 DNA sequence: TGTGCCAGCAGCAATGGATTAAGGGAGTACGAGCAGTACTTC. Translating gives CASSNGLREYEQYF.

This clonotype appeared a few times. The gene calls are TRBV7-9 and TRBJ2-7, with a tentative D call TRBD2 (5 bases). The CDR3 is 13 amino acids. Germline lookup yields CDR1 SEHNR and CDR2 FQNEAQ (reference sequence). Deletions cut 5 bases from V and 2 bases from J, with 10 bases between. The CDR3 reads CASSGPGAYEQYF. The CDR3 DNA is TGTGCCAGCAGCGGGCCCGGGGCCTACGAGCAGTACTTC.

This clonotype was seen repeatedly, ten times or more. The chain is built from TRBV4-2 and TRBJ2-7; no reliable D call. V was cut by 0 bases and J by 1 base, with 13 bases left in between. CDR1 is LGHNA, CDR2 YNFKEQ, per germline. This CDR3 is 16 amino acids long. This CDR3 reads CASSQDASAPSYEQYF. In DNA, the CDR3 is TGTGCCAGCAGCCAAGACGCAAGCGCCCCATCCTACGAGCAGTACTTC.

This clonotype was recorded only once. The CDR3 nucleotides are TGTGCCACTGCCGGGACAGCGAACACCGGGGAGCTGTTTTTT. Translating gives CATAGTANTGELFF. This rearrangement joins TRBV15 to TRBJ2-2; 7 bases align to TRBD1. The CDR3 covers 14 residues. The V gene end was trimmed by 9 bases and the J gene end by 0 bases; junction bases not matched to a gene: 4. Germline V gene lookup returns CDR1 LNHNV and CDR2 YYDKDF (reference sequence).

This clonotype turned up a few times. V usage is TRBV7-9 and J usage is TRBJ1-5; the D gene is possibly TRBD1 (5 bases). The V end lost 5 bases, the J end lost 11 bases, and 13 bases lay between the germline ends. Germline-derived CDR1 and CDR2 are SEHNR and FQNEAQ (reference sequence). The CDR3 is 12 amino acids. CDR3 in amino acids: CASSPGAHSQHF. The CDR3 nucleotides read TGTGCCAGCAGCCCCGGGGCCCATTCCCAGCATTTT.

The rearrangement joins TRBV20-1 to TRBJ2-7, with 12 bases aligning to TRBD2. Germline trimming cut 3 bases from V and 3 bases from J; bases unmatched to any gene: 3. This CDR3 has 14 residues. CDR1 is DFQATT and CDR2 is SNEGSKA in the germline V gene (reference sequence). Here the CDR3 DNA reads TGCAGTGCTAGGACTAGCGGGAGTTTCTACGAGCAGTACTTC. It encodes CSARTSGSFYEQYF.

This chain links TRBV2 with TRBJ2-3; 10 bases are shared with TRBD1. The CDR3 spans 14 residues. Trimming removed 10 bases from V and 5 bases from J; junction bases left unmatched: 9. CDR1 is SNHLY, CDR2 FYNNEI, per germline. The CDR3 region is CAIRDRGREDTQYF. The CDR3 bases are TGTGCCATCCGGGACAGGGGAAGGGAAGATACGCAGTATTTT.

The chain carries TRBV7-9 and TRBJ2-7; 7 bases line up with TRBD2. Germline V gene sequence: CDR1 SEHNR, CDR2 FQNEAQ (reference sequence). V shed 4 bases, J shed 4 bases, and the junction held 16 bases outside the gene matches. The CDR3 contains 17 residues. The CDR3 DNA follows: TGTGCCAGCAGCTCTGAGAGGACTAGATATCCAGAGTACGAGCAGTACTTC. It translates to CASSSERTRYPEYEQYF.

This clonotype occurred a few times. The gene calls are TRBV7-9 and TRBJ1-4; 8 bases fit TRBD1. Trimming took 4 bases from V and 3 from J; bases not matched to a gene: 7. This CDR3 comprises 16 residues. Germline V lookup: CDR1 SEHNR, CDR2 FQNEAQ (reference sequence). The CDR3 protein is CASSSTGVGANEKLFF. CDR3 coding DNA: TGTGCCAGCAGCTCGACAGGGGTTGGCGCTAATGAAAAACTGTTTTTT.

The chain has TRBV12-3 or TRBV12-4 and TRBJ2-5; D is undetermined. The CDR3 has 14 amino acids. Trimming shortened V by 7 bases and J by 1 base, and 13 bases separated the two germline ends. For the CDR3, the DNA is TGTGCCAGCACCACCCGGGCACCCCAAGAGACCCAGTACTTC. It codes for CASTTRAPQETQYF.

Of note for this clonotype: A much larger clone lies a single base off, so this may be a read error. V usage is TRBV29-1 and J usage is TRBJ1-1, with D possibly being TRBD1 (6 bases). Germline-derived CDR1 and CDR2 are SQVTM and ANQGSEA. The CDR3 spans 11 residues. The CDR3 coding sequence is TGCAGCGTTGAGGGGGCGACTGGAGCTTTCTTT. Protein: CSVEGATGAFF.